This T cell receptor beta chain was captured by sequencing in a study of cytomegalovirus exposure and HLA in healthy donors. The study ran its PCR with 60 Vbeta and 13 Jbeta primers. The protocol was immunoSEQ multiplex PCR, while the TCRdb copy is restricted to in-frame clones and leaves out a portion. The repertoire includes some 110,000 clones, 55% to 65% of them detected once, and nearly 9.5% sits in the top ten. The CDR3 consists of 16 residues. This TCR was sampled from a woman in her forties in good health and CMV-seropositive. The sample comprised PBMCs. V is TRBV21-1 and J is TRBJ2-7; no DNA check was done on the table's D call, TRBD2. TRBV21-1 is a known pseudogene. In nucleotides, the CDR3 is TGTGCCAGCAGTCAAGGGTTGGGTAGCGGGAGCTACGAGCAGTACTTC. Residues: CASSQGLGSGSYEQYF.